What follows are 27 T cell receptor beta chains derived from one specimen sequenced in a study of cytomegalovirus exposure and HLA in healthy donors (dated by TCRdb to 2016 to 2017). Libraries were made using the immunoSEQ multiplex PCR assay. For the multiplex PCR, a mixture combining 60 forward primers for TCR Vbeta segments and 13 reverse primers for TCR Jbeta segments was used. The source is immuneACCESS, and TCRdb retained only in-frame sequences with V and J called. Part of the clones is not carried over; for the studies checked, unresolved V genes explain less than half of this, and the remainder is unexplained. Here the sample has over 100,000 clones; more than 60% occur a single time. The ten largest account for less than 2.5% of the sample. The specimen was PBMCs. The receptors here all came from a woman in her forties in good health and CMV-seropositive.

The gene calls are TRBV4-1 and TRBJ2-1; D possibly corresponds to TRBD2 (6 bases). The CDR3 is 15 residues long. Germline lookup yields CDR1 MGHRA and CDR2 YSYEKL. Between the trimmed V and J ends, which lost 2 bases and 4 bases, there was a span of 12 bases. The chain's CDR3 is CASSQRELGYNEQFF. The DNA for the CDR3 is TGCGCCAGCAGCCAACGGGAGTTAGGTTACAATGAGCAGTTCTTC.

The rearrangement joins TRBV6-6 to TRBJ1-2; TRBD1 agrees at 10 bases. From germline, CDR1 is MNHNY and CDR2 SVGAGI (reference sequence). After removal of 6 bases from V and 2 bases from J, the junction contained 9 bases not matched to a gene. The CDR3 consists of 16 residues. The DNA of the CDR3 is TGTGCCAGCAGCCTCTACGGACAGGGGGACAACTATGGCTACACCTTC. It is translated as CASSLYGQGDNYGYTF.

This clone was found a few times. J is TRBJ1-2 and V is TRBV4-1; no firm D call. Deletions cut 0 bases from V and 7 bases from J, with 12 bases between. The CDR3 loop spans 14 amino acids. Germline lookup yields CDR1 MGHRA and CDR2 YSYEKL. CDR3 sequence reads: CASSQDQALRGYTF. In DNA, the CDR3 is TGCGCCAGCAGCCAAGATCAGGCCCTTCGTGGCTACACCTTC.

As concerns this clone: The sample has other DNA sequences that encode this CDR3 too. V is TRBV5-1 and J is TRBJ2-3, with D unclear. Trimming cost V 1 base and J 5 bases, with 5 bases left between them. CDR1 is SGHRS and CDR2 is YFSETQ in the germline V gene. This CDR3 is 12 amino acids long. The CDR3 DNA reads TGCGCCAGCAGCTTGCCCGGAGATACGCAGTATTTT. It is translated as CASSLPGDTQYF.

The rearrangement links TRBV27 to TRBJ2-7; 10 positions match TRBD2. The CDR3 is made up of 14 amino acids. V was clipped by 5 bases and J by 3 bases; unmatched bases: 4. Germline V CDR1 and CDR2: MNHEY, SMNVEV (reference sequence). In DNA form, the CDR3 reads TGTGCCAGCAGTCCGGGACTAGCGATCTACGAGCAGTACTTC. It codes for CASSPGLAIYEQYF.

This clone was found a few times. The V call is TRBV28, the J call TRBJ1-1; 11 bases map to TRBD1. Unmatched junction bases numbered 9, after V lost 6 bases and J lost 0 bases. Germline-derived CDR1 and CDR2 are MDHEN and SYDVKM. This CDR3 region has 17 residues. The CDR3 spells CASRSGQGGAMNTEAFF. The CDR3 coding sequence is TGTGCCAGCAGATCGGGACAGGGGGGGGCCATGAACACTGAAGCTTTCTTT.

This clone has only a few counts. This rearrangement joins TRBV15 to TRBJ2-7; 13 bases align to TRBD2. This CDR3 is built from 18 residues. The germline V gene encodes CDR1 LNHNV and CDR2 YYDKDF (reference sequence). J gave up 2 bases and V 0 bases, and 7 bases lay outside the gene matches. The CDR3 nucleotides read TGTGCCACCAGCAGAGATCTACTAGCGGGAGGGGACCCCTACGAGCAGTACTTC. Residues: CATSRDLLAGGDPYEQYF.

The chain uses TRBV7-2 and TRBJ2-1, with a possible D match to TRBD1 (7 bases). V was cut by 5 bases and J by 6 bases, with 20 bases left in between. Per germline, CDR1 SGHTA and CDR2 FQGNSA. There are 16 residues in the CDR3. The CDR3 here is CASSPPGQAGINEQFF. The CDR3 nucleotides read TGTGCCAGCAGCCCCCCAGGACAGGCGGGAATCAATGAGCAGTTCTTC.

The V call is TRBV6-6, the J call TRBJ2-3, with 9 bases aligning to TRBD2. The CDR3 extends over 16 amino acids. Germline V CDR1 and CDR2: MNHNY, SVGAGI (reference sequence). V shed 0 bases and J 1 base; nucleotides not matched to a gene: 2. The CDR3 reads CASSYSIAGGTDTQYF. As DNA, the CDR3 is TGTGCCAGCAGTTACTCTATAGCGGGGGGCACAGATACGCAGTATTTT.

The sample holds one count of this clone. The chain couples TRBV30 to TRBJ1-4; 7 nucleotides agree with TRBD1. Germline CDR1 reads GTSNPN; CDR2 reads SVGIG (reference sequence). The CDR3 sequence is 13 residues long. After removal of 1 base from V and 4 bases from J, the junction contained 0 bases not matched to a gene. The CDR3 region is CAWSDRGNEKLFF. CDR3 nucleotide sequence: TGTGCCTGGAGTGACAGGGGTAATGAAAAACTGTTTTTT.

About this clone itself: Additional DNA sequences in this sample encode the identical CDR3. Here the CDR3 reads CASSQSGGNSGANVLTF. CDR3 sequence (DNA): TGTGCCAGCTCACAAAGCGGGGGGAACTCTGGGGCCAACGTCCTGACTTTC. The chain couples TRBV18 to TRBJ2-6; 9 nucleotides agree with TRBD2. The junction had 4 bases not matched to a gene; V was cut back by 4 bases and J by 0 bases. CDR1 and CDR2 (germline): KGHSH, LQKENI. The length of the CDR3 is 17 residues.

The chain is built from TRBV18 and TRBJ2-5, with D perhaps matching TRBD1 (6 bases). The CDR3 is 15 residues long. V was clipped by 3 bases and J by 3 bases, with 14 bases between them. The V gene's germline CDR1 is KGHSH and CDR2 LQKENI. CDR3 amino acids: CASSPSQGWEETQYF. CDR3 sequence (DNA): TGTGCCAGCTCACCGTCCCAGGGGTGGGAAGAGACCCAGTACTTC.

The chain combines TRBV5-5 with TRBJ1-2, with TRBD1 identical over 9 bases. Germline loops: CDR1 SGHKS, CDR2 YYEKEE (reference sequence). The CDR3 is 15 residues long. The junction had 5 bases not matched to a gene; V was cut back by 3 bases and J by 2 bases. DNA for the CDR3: TGTGCCAGCAGCTGGGGACAGGGACAGAACTATGGCTACACCTTC. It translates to CASSWGQGQNYGYTF. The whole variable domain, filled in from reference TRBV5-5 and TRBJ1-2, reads DAGVTQSPTHLIKTRGQQVTLRCSPISGHKSVSWYQQVLGQGPQFIFQYYEKEERGRGNFPDRFSARQFPNYSSELNVNALLLGDSALYLCASSWGQGQNYGYTFGSGTRLTVV.

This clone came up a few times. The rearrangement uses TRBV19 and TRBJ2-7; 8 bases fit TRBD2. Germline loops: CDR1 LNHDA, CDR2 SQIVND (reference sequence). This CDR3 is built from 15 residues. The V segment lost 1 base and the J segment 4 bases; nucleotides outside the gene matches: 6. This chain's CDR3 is CASSIASGSTYEQYF. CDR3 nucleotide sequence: TGTGCCAGTAGTATAGCAAGCGGGAGCACTTACGAGCAGTACTTC.

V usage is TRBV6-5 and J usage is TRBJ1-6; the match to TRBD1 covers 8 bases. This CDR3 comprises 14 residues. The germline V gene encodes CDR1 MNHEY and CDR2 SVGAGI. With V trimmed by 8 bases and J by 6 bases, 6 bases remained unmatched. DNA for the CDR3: TGTGCCAGCCACAGGGGGTCCCCTAATTCACCCCTCCACTTT. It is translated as CASHRGSPNSPLHF.

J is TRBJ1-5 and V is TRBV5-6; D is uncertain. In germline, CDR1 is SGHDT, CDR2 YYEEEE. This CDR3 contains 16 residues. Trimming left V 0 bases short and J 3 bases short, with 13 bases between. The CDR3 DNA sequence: TGTGCCAGCAGCTTGGCCGAGGGCAGGCCCAATCAGCCCCAGCATTTT. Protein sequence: CASSLAEGRPNQPQHF.

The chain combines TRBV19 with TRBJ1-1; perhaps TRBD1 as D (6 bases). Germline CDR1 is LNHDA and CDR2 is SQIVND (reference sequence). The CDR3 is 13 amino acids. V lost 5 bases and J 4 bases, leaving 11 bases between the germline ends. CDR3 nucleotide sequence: TGTGCCAGTAGTCCAGGGGTCGGCACTGAAGCTTTCTTT. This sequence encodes CASSPGVGTEAFF.

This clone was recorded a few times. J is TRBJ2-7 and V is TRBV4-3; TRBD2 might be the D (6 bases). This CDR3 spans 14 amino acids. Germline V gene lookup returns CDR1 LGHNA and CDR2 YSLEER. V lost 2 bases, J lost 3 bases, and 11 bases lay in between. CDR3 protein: CASSQLGGIYEQYF. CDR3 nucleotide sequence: TGCGCCAGCAGCCAACTGGGCGGGATCTACGAGCAGTACTTC.

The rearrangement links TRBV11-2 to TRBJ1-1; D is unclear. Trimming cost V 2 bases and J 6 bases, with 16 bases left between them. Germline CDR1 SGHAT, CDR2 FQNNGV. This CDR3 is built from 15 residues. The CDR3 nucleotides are TGTGCCAGCAGCTTAAGCGGCCCGGGTAGAGCTGAAGCTTTCTTT. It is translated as CASSLSGPGRAEAFF.

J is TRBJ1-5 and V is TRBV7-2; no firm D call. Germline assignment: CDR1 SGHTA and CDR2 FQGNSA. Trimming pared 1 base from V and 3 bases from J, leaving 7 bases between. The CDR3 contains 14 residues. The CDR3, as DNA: TGTGCCAGCAGCTTAGTCAGTTACAATCAGCCCCAGCATTTT. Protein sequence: CASSLVSYNQPQHF.

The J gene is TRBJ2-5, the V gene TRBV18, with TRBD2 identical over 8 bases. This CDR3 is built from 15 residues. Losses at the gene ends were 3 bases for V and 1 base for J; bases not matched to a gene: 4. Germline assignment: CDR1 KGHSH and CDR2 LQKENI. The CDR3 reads CASSPILAVQETQYF. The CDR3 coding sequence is TGTGCCAGCTCACCGATACTAGCGGTCCAAGAGACCCAGTACTTC.

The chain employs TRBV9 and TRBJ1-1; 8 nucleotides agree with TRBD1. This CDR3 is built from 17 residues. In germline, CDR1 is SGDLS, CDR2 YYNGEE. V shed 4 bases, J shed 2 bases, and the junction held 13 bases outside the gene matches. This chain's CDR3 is CASSSQDRAKSNTEAFF. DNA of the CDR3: TGTGCCAGCAGCTCCCAGGACAGGGCCAAAAGTAACACTGAAGCTTTCTTT.

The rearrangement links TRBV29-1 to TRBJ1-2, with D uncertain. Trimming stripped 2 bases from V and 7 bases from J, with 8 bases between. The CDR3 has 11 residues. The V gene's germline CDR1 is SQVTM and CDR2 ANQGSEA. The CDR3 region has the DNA TGCAGCGTTGAAAGTCTAGTTGGCTACACCTTC. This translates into CSVESLVGYTF.

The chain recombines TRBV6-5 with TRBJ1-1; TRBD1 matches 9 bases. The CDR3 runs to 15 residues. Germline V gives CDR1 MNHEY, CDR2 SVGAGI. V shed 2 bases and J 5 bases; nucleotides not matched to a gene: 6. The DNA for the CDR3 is TGTGCCAGCAGTTACCCTGGGACAGGGCGGACTGAAGCTTTCTTT. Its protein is CASSYPGTGRTEAFF.

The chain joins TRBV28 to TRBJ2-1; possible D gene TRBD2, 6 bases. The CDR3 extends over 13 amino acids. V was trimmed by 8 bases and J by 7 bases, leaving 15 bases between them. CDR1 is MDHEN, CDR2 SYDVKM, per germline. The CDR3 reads CASGPAGLNEQFF. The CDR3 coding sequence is TGTGCCAGCGGACCAGCGGGCCTAAATGAGCAGTTCTTC.

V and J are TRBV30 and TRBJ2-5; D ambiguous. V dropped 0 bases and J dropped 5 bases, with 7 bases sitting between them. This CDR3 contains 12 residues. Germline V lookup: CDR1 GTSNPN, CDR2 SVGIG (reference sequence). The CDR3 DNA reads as TGTGCCTGGAGTGTACGTCAGGAGACCCAGTACTTC. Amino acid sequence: CAWSVRQETQYF.

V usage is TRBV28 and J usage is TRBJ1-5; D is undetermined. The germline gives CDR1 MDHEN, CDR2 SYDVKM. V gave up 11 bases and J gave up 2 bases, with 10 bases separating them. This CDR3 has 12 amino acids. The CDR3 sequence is CAGGIGNQPQHF. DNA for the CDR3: TGTGCCGGAGGGATTGGCAATCAGCCCCAGCATTTT. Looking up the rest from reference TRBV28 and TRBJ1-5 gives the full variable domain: DVKVTQSSRYLVKRTGEKVFLECVQDMDHENMFWYRQDPGLGLRLIYFSYDVKMKEKGDIPEGYSVSREKKERFSLILESASTNQTSMYLCAGGIGNQPQHFGDGTRLSIL.